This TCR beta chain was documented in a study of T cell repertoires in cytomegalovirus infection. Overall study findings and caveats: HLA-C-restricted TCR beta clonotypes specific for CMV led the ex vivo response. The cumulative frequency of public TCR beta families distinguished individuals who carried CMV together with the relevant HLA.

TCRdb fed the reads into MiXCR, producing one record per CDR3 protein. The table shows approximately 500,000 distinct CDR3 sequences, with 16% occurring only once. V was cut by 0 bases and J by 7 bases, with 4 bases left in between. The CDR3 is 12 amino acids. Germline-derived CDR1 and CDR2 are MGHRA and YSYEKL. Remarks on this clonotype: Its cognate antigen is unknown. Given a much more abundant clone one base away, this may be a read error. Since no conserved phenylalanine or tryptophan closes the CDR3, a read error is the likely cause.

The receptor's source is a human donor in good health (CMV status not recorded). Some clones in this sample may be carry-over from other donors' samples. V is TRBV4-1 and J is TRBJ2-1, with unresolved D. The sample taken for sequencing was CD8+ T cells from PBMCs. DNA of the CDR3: TGCGCCAGCAGCCAAGAATGGAATGAGCAGTTCTTA. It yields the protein CASSQEWNEQFL.